This passage covers 32 T cell receptor beta chains from one sample sequenced in a study of blood T cell repertoires in COVID-19. The data were produced by immunoSEQ multiplex PCR, yet TCRdb's version contains in-frame clones alone and is incomplete. The table includes about 350,000 clones, roughly 84% detected once. The sample consisted of PBMCs or T cells enriched from blood (not recorded which). These receptors were taken from a woman aged 25 to 39 who had recovered from COVID-19.

This clone appeared once. The chain is built from TRBV21-1 and TRBJ2-3; the D call of TRBD2 is as the table states it, not checked on the DNA. TRBV21-1 is given as a pseudogene. The CDR3 is made up of 15 amino acids. CDR3 coding DNA: TGTGCCAGCAGCAAAGATGACTCCCGGAAAGATACGCAGTATTTT. Protein sequence: CASSKDDSRKDTQYF.

The rearrangement links TRBV5-1 to TRBJ1-5; 8 bases align to TRBD1. V dropped 2 bases and J dropped 6; count of bases not matched to a gene: 7. The CDR3 contains 15 residues. The germline gives CDR1 SGHRS, CDR2 YFSETQ. The CDR3 DNA sequence: TGCGCCAGCAGCTTATCGGACAGGGAGAGTCAGCCCCAGCATTTT. Translation: CASSLSDRESQPQHF.

V usage is TRBV5-4 and J usage is TRBJ2-5; a possible D gene is TRBD2 (5 bases). The V gene's germline CDR1 is SGHNT and CDR2 YYREEE (reference sequence). Trimming stripped 3 bases from V and 8 bases from J, with 11 bases between. This CDR3 has 12 amino acids. This CDR3 is CASSSPTGTQYF. In DNA, the CDR3 is TGTGCCAGCAGCTCCCCCACGGGAACCCAGTACTTC.

V gene TRBV6-6 combines with J gene TRBJ2-3; 7 nucleotides agree with TRBD2. J lost 3 bases, V lost 7 bases, and 7 bases had no gene match. CDR1 is MNHNY and CDR2 is SVGAGI in the germline V gene (reference sequence). The CDR3 sequence is 14 residues long. CDR3 in DNA: TGTGCCAGCACAGAGGCGGGGGAAACAGATACGCAGTATTTT. Translated, it gives CASTEAGETDTQYF.

The chain uses TRBV10-3 and TRBJ1-4; tentatively, D is TRBD1 (5 bases). The germline V and J ends were trimmed by 7 bases and 1 base, with 25 bases remaining between them. Germline CDR1 and CDR2: ENHRY and SYGVKD. This CDR3 is 19 amino acids long. The CDR3 region has the DNA TGTGCCATCACTCTGAGGCAGGGCGATAGTGATAAAACTAATGAAAAACTGTTTTTT. This gives the protein CAITLRQGDSDKTNEKLFF.

The chain joins TRBV5-1 to TRBJ1-4, with 9 bases lining up with TRBD1. The CDR3 is 14 residues long. Germline CDR1 reads SGHRS; CDR2 reads YFSETQ. After removal of 4 bases from V and 7 bases from J, the junction contained 5 bases not matched to a gene. The CDR3: CASSQTGGAEKLFF. The DNA of the CDR3 is TGCGCCAGCAGCCAGACAGGGGGGGCTGAAAAACTGTTTTTT.

This chain links TRBV5-8 with TRBJ2-7, with D possibly TRBD1 on 6 matching bases. V was shortened by 6 bases and J by 1 base, with 8 bases between the two germline ends. The germline V gene has CDR1 SGHTS and CDR2 YDEGEE. The CDR3 has 12 residues. In nucleotides, the CDR3 is TGTGCCAGCACGGACAGATCCTACGAGCAGTACTTC. Its translation is CASTDRSYEQYF.

The rearrangement uses TRBV15 and TRBJ2-7; no clear D. In germline, CDR1 is LNHNV, CDR2 YYDKDF (reference sequence). The CDR3 totals 15 residues. Trimming cost V 0 bases and J 2 bases, with 11 bases left between them. CDR3 sequence: CATSRDPGSAYEQYF. CDR3 bases: TGTGCCACCAGCAGAGATCCTGGCAGCGCCTACGAGCAGTACTTC.

The gene calls are TRBV29-1 and TRBJ2-5; TRBD2 is a possible D gene (6 bases). V was pared by 6 bases and J by 1 base, with 9 bases between. This CDR3 has 12 residues. Germline loops: CDR1 SQVTM, CDR2 ANQGSEA. CDR3 protein: CSVGDFQETQYF. The CDR3 nucleotides are TGCAGCGTCGGGGACTTCCAAGAGACCCAGTACTTC.

This chain links TRBV7-9 with TRBJ2-2; a possible D gene is TRBD1 (5 bases). Germline lookup yields CDR1 SEHNR and CDR2 FQNEAQ (reference sequence). V lost 8 bases and J 1 base, leaving 8 bases between the germline ends. The CDR3 spans 13 residues. This CDR3 is CASGAKNTGELFF. As DNA, the CDR3 is TGTGCCAGCGGGGCAAAGAACACCGGGGAGCTGTTTTTT.

The gene calls are TRBV24-1 and TRBJ1-5, with D tentatively TRBD1 (6 bases). V was clipped by 9 bases and J by 0 bases, with 32 bases between them. The CDR3 runs to 21 residues. Germline V gene data show CDR1 as KGHDR and CDR2 as SFDVKD. CDR3 in DNA: TGTGCCACCCCCGATTTAGCCAGGGGCGCTTGGGTACACTATAGCAATCAGCCCCAGCATTTT. This translates into CATPDLARGAWVHYSNQPQHF.

The chain has TRBV6-5 and TRBJ2-3; 10 nucleotides match TRBD2. Germline V gives CDR1 MNHEY, CDR2 SVGAGI. The CDR3 covers 16 residues. V trimming: 2 bases; J trimming: 6 bases; junction bases outside the gene matches: 8. CDR3 sequence: CASSYVDSSGSDTQYF. CDR3 coding DNA: TGTGCCAGCAGTTACGTTGACTCTAGCGGGAGCGATACGCAGTATTTT.

This clone appeared a single time. The sample contains more than one DNA sequence encoding this CDR3. The chain has TRBV27 and TRBJ2-5; D is undetermined. This CDR3 is built from 13 residues. Germline V gene sequence: CDR1 MNHEY, CDR2 SMNVEV (reference sequence). Trimming cost V 0 bases and J 5 bases, with 7 bases left between them. CDR3 loop: CASSLSGGETQYF. CDR3 bases: TGTGCCAGCAGTTTATCTGGCGGTGAGACCCAGTACTTC.

This rearrangement joins TRBV24-1 to TRBJ1-5; 10 nucleotides line up with TRBD1. Trimming at V came to 3 bases and at J to 3 bases, leaving 4 bases not matched to a gene. The CDR3 covers 16 residues. Germline V gives CDR1 KGHDR, CDR2 SFDVKD. The CDR3 sequence: CATSDPGQGYNQPQHF. In DNA, the CDR3 is TGTGCCACCAGTGATCCGGGACAGGGGTACAATCAGCCCCAGCATTTT.

The chain employs TRBV6-5 and TRBJ1-5; 9 bases are shared with TRBD1. The CDR3 length is 15 residues. The germline V gene encodes CDR1 MNHEY and CDR2 SVGAGI. After removal of 4 bases from V and 7 bases from J, the junction contained 8 bases not matched to a gene. The CDR3 reads CASSSVGTGNQPQHF. The CDR3 bases are TGTGCCAGCAGTTCGGTCGGGACAGGGAACCAGCCCCAGCATTTT.

This chain's CDR3 is CASSEADRNYGYTF. In DNA, the CDR3 is TGTGCCAGCAGTGAAGCCGACAGAAACTATGGCTACACCTTC. The chain has TRBV25-1 and TRBJ1-2; TRBD1 is a possible D gene (5 bases). V gave up 2 bases and J gave up 2 bases, with 9 bases separating them. This CDR3 contains 14 residues. Germline assignment: CDR1 MGHDK and CDR2 SYGVNS.

V usage is TRBV28 and J usage is TRBJ2-2; 7 nucleotides align to TRBD1. Germline V gives CDR1 MDHEN, CDR2 SYDVKM. The ends lost 2 bases at V and 1 base at J; junction bases unmatched: 7. The length of the CDR3 is 17 residues. The CDR3 is CASSLPLGTENTGELFF. The CDR3 DNA is TGTGCCAGCAGTTTACCTCTTGGGACAGAGAACACCGGGGAGCTGTTTTTT.

The chain carries TRBV11-1 and TRBJ2-1; the D gene is possibly TRBD2 (6 bases). V lost 5 bases, J lost 7 bases, and 15 bases lay in between. This CDR3 contains 14 residues. The germline gives CDR1 SGHAT, CDR2 FQDESV (reference sequence). CDR3 amino acids: CASSIPGEWNEQFF. The CDR3 DNA follows: TGTGCCAGCAGCATTCCGGGAGAATGGAATGAGCAGTTCTTC.

Details on this clone: Other DNA sequences in this specimen translate into the identical CDR3. The chain couples TRBV10-3 to TRBJ1-1; weak D call: TRBD1 (6 bases). V gave up 9 bases and J gave up 0 bases, with 11 bases separating them. Germline CDR1 is ENHRY and CDR2 is SYGVKD. The CDR3 extends over 13 amino acids. CDR3 bases: TGTGCCATTTCCCGGGACATGAACACTGAAGCTTTCTTT. It specifies CAISRDMNTEAFF.

The rearrangement links TRBV28 to TRBJ1-6; perhaps TRBD1 as D (5 bases). This CDR3 comprises 19 residues. Looked up from germline, CDR1 is MDHEN and CDR2 is SYDVKM. Trimming cost V 2 bases and J 1 base, with 18 bases left between them. This CDR3 is CASSLGHSGFNSYNSPLHF. The CDR3 bases are TGTGCCAGCAGTTTAGGGCATTCAGGGTTTAATTCCTATAATTCACCCCTCCACTTT.

The rearrangement joins TRBV3-1 (or the pseudogene TRBV3-2) to TRBJ2-1; the D gene is possibly TRBD1 (6 bases). Trimming took off 6 bases at V and 9 bases at J, with 15 bases between the two ends. This CDR3 spans 13 amino acids. The germline V gene has CDR1 LGHDT and CDR2 YNNKEL (reference sequence). In DNA, the CDR3 is TGTGCCAGCAGTTCTCTCACAGGGTCTGAGCAGTTCTTC. Protein: CASSSLTGSEQFF.

The chain couples TRBV19 to TRBJ2-7; 8 nucleotides align to TRBD1. This CDR3 is built from 15 residues. With V trimmed by 4 bases and J by 7 bases, 12 bases remained unmatched. CDR1 LNHDA and CDR2 SQIVND come from the germline V gene (reference sequence). The CDR3 sequence: CASSKDGQGLNEQYF. CDR3 sequence (DNA): TGTGCCAGTAGTAAGGATGGACAGGGATTAAATGAGCAGTACTTC.

The chain recombines TRBV11-2 with TRBJ2-7, with unresolved D. This CDR3 has 14 residues. From germline, CDR1 is SGHAT and CDR2 FQNNGV. Trimming took off 5 bases at V and 1 base at J, with 12 bases between the two ends. CDR3 protein: CASSPPFVSYEQYF. The CDR3, as DNA: TGTGCCAGCAGCCCCCCGTTCGTGTCCTACGAGCAGTACTTC. The variable domain in full, completed from reference TRBV11-2 and TRBJ2-7, reads EAGVAQSPRYKIIEKRQSVAFWCNPISGHATLYWYQQILGQGPKLLIQFQNNGVVDDSQLPKDRFSAERLKGVDSTLKIQPAKLEDSAVYLCASSPPFVSYEQYFGPGTRLTVT.

This rearrangement joins TRBV30 to TRBJ2-4; TRBD1 agrees at 8 bases. The germline gives CDR1 GTSNPN, CDR2 SVGIG (reference sequence). The CDR3 consists of 14 residues. With 2 bases clipped from V and 8 bases from J, the junction kept 8 bases outside the gene matches. The chain's CDR3 is CAWSLGQGSDIQYF. In DNA, the CDR3 is TGTGCCTGGAGTCTAGGACAGGGCTCGGACATTCAGTACTTC.

The chain links TRBV29-1 to TRBJ2-7; maybe TRBD2 (7 bases). This CDR3 comprises 12 residues. CDR1 is SQVTM, CDR2 ANQGSEA, per germline. V was clipped by 3 bases and J by 3 bases, with 9 bases between them. The CDR3 region is CSVERGGYEQYF. In nucleotides, the CDR3 is TGCAGCGTTGAGAGGGGGGGCTACGAGCAGTACTTC.

Remarks on this clone: Other DNA sequences in this sample translate to the same CDR3. The chain carries TRBV28 and TRBJ1-2; 11 bases agree with TRBD1. Germline V gives CDR1 MDHEN, CDR2 SYDVKM. The V segment lost 2 bases and the J segment 4 bases; nucleotides outside the gene matches: 0. The CDR3 consists of 14 residues. The CDR3 protein is CASSLGTGGYGYTF. The CDR3 DNA sequence: TGTGCCAGCAGTTTAGGGACAGGGGGCTATGGCTACACCTTC.

The gene calls are TRBV2 and TRBJ1-6; the match to TRBD1 covers 9 bases. J gave up 10 bases and V 6 bases, and 7 bases lay outside the gene matches. The CDR3 loop spans 14 amino acids. Germline assignment: CDR1 SNHLY and CDR2 FYNNEI. The CDR3 spells CASSGQGSRSPLHF. The CDR3 DNA reads TGTGCCAGCAGCGGACAGGGGTCGAGATCACCCCTCCACTTT.

V usage is TRBV27 and J usage is TRBJ2-1; 9 bases fit TRBD1. The CDR3 extends over 13 amino acids. Germline V gene data show CDR1 as MNHEY and CDR2 as SMNVEV (reference sequence). The J segment lost 10 bases and the V segment lost 5 bases, leaving 6 bases of the junction unmatched. The CDR3 DNA is TGTGCCAGCAGTCTGGACAGGGGAAGCGAGCAGTTCTTC. Its protein is CASSLDRGSEQFF.

The chain has TRBV24-1 and TRBJ2-1; 11 positions match TRBD2. V lost 0 bases, J lost 2 bases, and 2 bases stayed unmatched. The CDR3 is 17 amino acids. Germline V gives CDR1 KGHDR, CDR2 SFDVKD. The CDR3 reads CATSDLPSGGTYNEQFF. CDR3 sequence (DNA): TGTGCCACCAGTGATTTGCCTAGCGGGGGGACCTACAATGAGCAGTTCTTC.

This chain links TRBV30 with TRBJ2-2; D perhaps matches TRBD1 (6 bases). The germline V gene encodes CDR1 GTSNPN and CDR2 SVGIG (reference sequence). Trimming removed 3 bases at V and 7 bases at J, with 18 bases between. This CDR3 comprises 15 residues. CDR3 protein: CAWSGGTFSFGELFF. The CDR3 DNA sequence: TGTGCCTGGAGCGGTGGGACATTCAGTTTCGGGGAGCTGTTTTTT.

The chain couples TRBV6-8 to TRBJ2-1, with 10 bases fitting TRBD2. From germline, CDR1 is MNHGY and CDR2 SAAAGT. CDR3 length: 15 residues. V was pared by 4 bases and J by 6 bases, with 6 bases of the junction left unmatched. CDR3 loop: CASSFIAGGGNEQFF. The CDR3 DNA is TGTGCCAGCAGTTTTATAGCGGGAGGTGGCAATGAGCAGTTCTTC.

The chain carries TRBV15 and TRBJ1-2; the match to TRBD1 covers 10 bases. The CDR3 has 17 amino acids. CDR1 and CDR2 from the germline V gene are LNHNV and YYDKDF (reference sequence). Unmatched junction bases numbered 12, after V lost 0 bases and J lost 8 bases. The CDR3 sequence: CATSRDLLGQGSEGYTF. CDR3 sequence (DNA): TGTGCCACCAGCAGAGATCTTTTGGGACAGGGGAGTGAGGGCTACACCTTC.